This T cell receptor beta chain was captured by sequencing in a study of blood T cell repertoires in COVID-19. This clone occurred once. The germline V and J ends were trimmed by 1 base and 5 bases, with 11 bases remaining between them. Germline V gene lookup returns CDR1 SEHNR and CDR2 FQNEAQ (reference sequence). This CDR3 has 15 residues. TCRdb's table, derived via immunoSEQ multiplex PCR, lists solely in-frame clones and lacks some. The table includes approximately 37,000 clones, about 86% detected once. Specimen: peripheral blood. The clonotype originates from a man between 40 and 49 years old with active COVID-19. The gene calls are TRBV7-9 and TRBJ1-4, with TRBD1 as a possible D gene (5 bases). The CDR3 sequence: CASSLVGGSNEKLFF. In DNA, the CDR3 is TGTGCCAGCAGCTTAGTCGGGGGGTCAAATGAAAAACTGTTTTTT.